Listed below are T cell receptor beta chains from one sample, sequenced in a study of cytomegalovirus exposure and HLA in healthy donors. Generated by immunoSEQ multiplex PCR, the TCRdb table keeps only in-frame clones and is missing some. The profile shows 72,000 or so clones, approximately 81% of them singletons. Sequencing was carried out using PBMCs. The receptors here all came from a woman aged 25 to 39 in good health and CMV-seropositive. Both conserved end residues are part of each CDR3. D genes are given only for firm matches. Size values are once, few and many counts, or a class for expanded clones, and some rows have none.

J gene: TRBJ2-1; clone size: .; D gene: TRBD2; V gene: TRBV9; CDR3 DNA: TGTGCCAGCAGCGTAGCCCCCGCTACTAGCGGGAGGGGAAGGTACAATGAGCAGTTCTTC; CDR3 protein: CASSVAPATSGRGRYNEQFF
J gene: TRBJ1-5; clone size: .; D gene: TRBD1; V gene: TRBV6-5; CDR3 DNA: TGTGCCAGCAGTTCGGACAGGGCCAGCAATCAGCCCCAGCATTTT; CDR3 protein: CASSSDRASNQPQHF
J gene: TRBJ2-1; clone size: .; D gene: .; V gene: TRBV18; CDR3 DNA: TGTGCCAGCTCACCACCGGCAAATCCCCGGGTCCAGCAGTTCTTC; CDR3 protein: CASSPPANPRVQQFF
J gene: TRBJ2-3; clone size: once; D gene: .; V gene: TRBV5-4; CDR3 DNA: TGTGCCAGCAGCTGGCCCGCGCGGGGAGATACGCAGTATTTT; CDR3 protein: CASSWPARGDTQYF
J gene: TRBJ2-1; clone size: .; D gene: TRBD2; V gene: TRBV28; CDR3 DNA: TGTGCCAGCAGAGAGACTAGCGGGAGTAGGAATGAGCAGTTCTTC; CDR3 protein: CASRETSGSRNEQFF
J gene: TRBJ1-4; clone size: .; D gene: TRBD1; V gene: TRBV19; CDR3 DNA: TGTGCCAGTAGTACTCCTCAGGGGGCCCAACTGTTTTTT; CDR3 protein: CASSTPQGAQLFF
J gene: TRBJ1-1; clone size: .; D gene: TRBD1; V gene: TRBV15; CDR3 DNA: TGTGCCACCAGCTCAGGGGGCACTGAAGCTTTCTTT; CDR3 protein: CATSSGGTEAFF
J gene: TRBJ1-1; clone size: .; D gene: TRBD1; V gene: TRBV5-5; CDR3 DNA: TGTGCCAGCAGCCTAGGGACAGCGAACACTGAAGCTTTCTTT; CDR3 protein: CASSLGTANTEAFF
J gene: TRBJ1-6; clone size: once; D gene: TRBD1; V gene: TRBV30; CDR3 DNA: TGTGCCCTCCGGACAGGGGGAAATTTACCCCTCCACTTT; CDR3 protein: CALRTGGNLPLHF
J gene: TRBJ2-5; clone size: .; D gene: TRBD2; V gene: TRBV5-1; CDR3 DNA: TGCGCCAGCAGCCCGACGGGGGGGGTACAAGAGACCCAGTACTTC; CDR3 protein: CASSPTGGVQETQYF
J gene: TRBJ2-7; clone size: .; D gene: TRBD1; V gene: TRBV5-1; CDR3 DNA: TGCGCCAGCAGCTTCCCGACAGGGGGGGATTACGAGCAGTACTTC; CDR3 protein: CASSFPTGGDYEQYF
J gene: TRBJ2-3; clone size: .; D gene: .; V gene: TRBV15; CDR3 DNA: TGTGCCACCAGCACGACAGGGGGCATAGCGGGAGGTCCAGATACGCAGTATTTT; CDR3 protein: CATSTTGGIAGGPDTQYF
J gene: TRBJ1-5; clone size: .; D gene: TRBD1; V gene: TRBV6-4; CDR3 DNA: TGTGCCAGCAGTCCACAGGGGGGGATAGCAGTTCAGCCCCAGCATTTT; CDR3 protein: CASSPQGGIAVQPQHF
J gene: TRBJ2-5; clone size: .; D gene: TRBD2; V gene: TRBV28; CDR3 DNA: TGTGCCAGCAGCGGACTAGCGGGATTGCCGTCCCAAGAGACCCAGTACTTC; CDR3 protein: CASSGLAGLPSQETQYF
J gene: TRBJ1-2; clone size: once; D gene: TRBD1; V gene: TRBV7-2; CDR3 DNA: TGTGCCAGCAGCTCGCCCCCCCGACAGGGGCTTGATGGCTACACCTTC; CDR3 protein: CASSSPPRQGLDGYTF
J gene: TRBJ2-7; clone size: .; D gene: TRBD2; V gene: TRBV7-2; CDR3 DNA: TGTGCCAGCAGTCAGACTAGCGGGAGTGGGTACGAGCAGTACTTC; CDR3 protein: CASSQTSGSGYEQYF
J gene: TRBJ2-3; clone size: .; D gene: TRBD2; V gene: TRBV7-9; CDR3 DNA: TGTGCCAGCAGCCCCGGACTAGCCACAGATACGCAGTATTTT; CDR3 protein: CASSPGLATDTQYF
J gene: TRBJ2-6; clone size: .; D gene: .; V gene: TRBV13; CDR3 DNA: TGTGCCAGCAGCCCGGGCGGGTTAGGTGGGGCCAACGTCCTGACTTTC; CDR3 protein: CASSPGGLGGANVLTF
J gene: TRBJ2-3; clone size: .; D gene: TRBD1; V gene: TRBV7-6; CDR3 DNA: TGTGCCAGCAGCTCGACGGGGGGGGGACAGGGGTACACAGATACGCAGTATTTT; CDR3 protein: CASSSTGGGQGYTDTQYF
J gene: TRBJ1-1; clone size: .; D gene: .; V gene: TRBV15; CDR3 DNA: TGTGCCACCAGCAGAGATGGGCAGGGGAGAGGGAACACTGAAGCTTTCTTT; CDR3 protein: CATSRDGQGRGNTEAFF
J gene: TRBJ2-2; clone size: .; D gene: TRBD1; V gene: TRBV29-1; CDR3 DNA: TGCAGCGTTGTGGGGACAGCCTCGAACACCGGGGAGCTGTTTTTT; CDR3 protein: CSVVGTASNTGELFF
J gene: TRBJ2-7; clone size: many; D gene: .; V gene: TRBV5-1; CDR3 DNA: TGCGCCAGCAGCTTGGATGCACACTCCTACGAGCAGTACTTC; CDR3 protein: CASSLDAHSYEQYF
J gene: TRBJ2-5; clone size: .; D gene: .; V gene: TRBV4-1; CDR3 DNA: TGCGCCAGCAGCCAAGCCCCCCTTTCGGAGACCCAGTACTTC; CDR3 protein: CASSQAPLSETQYF
J gene: TRBJ2-3; clone size: .; D gene: TRBD1; V gene: TRBV5-1; CDR3 DNA: TGCGCCAGCAGCTTGGGACAGGGGGCAGGCACAGATACGCAGTATTTT; CDR3 protein: CASSLGQGAGTDTQYF